The text below deals with one TCR beta chain. Sequencing was performed with immunoSEQ multiplex PCR; in TCRdb, only in-frame clones are kept and a portion is missing. Of tens of thousands of clones in the sample, about 90% were seen once. J was trimmed by 1 base and V by 0 bases; bases with no gene match: 3. This CDR3 contains 15 residues. The germline V gene has CDR1 LGHNA and CDR2 YNFKEQ. The data were obtained in a study of T cell changes during pregnancy in multiple sclerosis. This chain joins TRBV4-2 and TRBJ2-7; TRBD1 agrees at 7 bases. Sequenced material: peripheral blood, taken before pregnancy. This TCR was recovered from a female donor with multiple sclerosis, enrolled in a pregnancy study. CDR3 region: CASSQDGTASYEQYF. The DNA for the CDR3 is TGTGCCAGCAGCCAAGACGGGACAGCGTCCTACGAGCAGTACTTC.